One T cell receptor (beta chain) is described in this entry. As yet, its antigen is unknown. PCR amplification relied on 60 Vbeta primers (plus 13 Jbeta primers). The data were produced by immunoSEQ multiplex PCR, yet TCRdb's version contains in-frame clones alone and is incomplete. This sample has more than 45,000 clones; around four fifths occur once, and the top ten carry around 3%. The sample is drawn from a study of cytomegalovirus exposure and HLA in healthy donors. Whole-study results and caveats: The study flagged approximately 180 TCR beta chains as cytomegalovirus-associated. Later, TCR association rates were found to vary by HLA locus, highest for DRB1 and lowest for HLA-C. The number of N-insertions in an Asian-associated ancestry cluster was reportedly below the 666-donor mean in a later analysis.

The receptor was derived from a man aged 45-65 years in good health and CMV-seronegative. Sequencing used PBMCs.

CDR3 DNA sequence: TGTGCCAGCAGTCCCAGACAGGGCTCACCCCTCCACTTT. Amino acids: CASSPRQGSPLHF. The chain recombines TRBV27 with TRBJ1-6; 7 bases map to TRBD1. The trim removed 5 bases at V and 10 bases at J, leaving 5 bases unmatched. This CDR3 spans 13 amino acids. The germline gives CDR1 MNHEY, CDR2 SMNVEV (reference sequence).